The 21 T cell receptor beta chains below come from one sample, sequenced in a study of blood T cell repertoires in COVID-19 (dated by TCRdb to about 2020). The method behind the library was the immunoSEQ multiplex PCR assay. TCRdb carries this immuneACCESS record with in-frame sequences only. Its versions omit some clonotypes, under half of them owing to an unresolved V gene in the studies checked, with the rest unexplained. The sample contains about 340,000 clones, around 90% of them found a single time. The ten largest account for about a fifth of the sample. Sequencing used PBMCs or T cells enriched from blood (not recorded which). These receptors were taken from a woman aged 25 to 39 who had recovered from COVID-19.

The gene calls are TRBV27 and TRBJ2-7, with TRBD2 identical over 8 bases. The CDR3 runs 15 residues. Germline V gene sequence: CDR1 MNHEY, CDR2 SMNVEV (reference sequence). Losses at the gene ends were 2 bases for V and 1 base for J; bases not matched to a gene: 4. CDR3 protein: CASSLDPGGSYEQYF. Here the CDR3 DNA reads TGTGCCAGCAGTTTAGACCCGGGGGGGTCCTACGAGCAGTACTTC.

The sample holds one count of this clone. The chain joins TRBV3-1 (or the pseudogene TRBV3-2) to TRBJ1-6, with D possibly TRBD1 on 6 matching bases. The CDR3 loop spans 16 amino acids. CDR1 and CDR2 from the germline V gene are LGHDT and YNNKEL (reference sequence). V dropped 1 base and J dropped 0 bases, with 7 bases sitting between them. The CDR3 sequence is CASSQVTGSYNSPLHF. The CDR3 DNA reads as TGTGCCAGCAGCCAAGTGACAGGCTCCTATAATTCACCCCTCCACTTT.

The genes are TRBV4-1 and TRBJ1-4, with 10 bases fitting TRBD1. The CDR3 contains 18 residues. V gave up 4 bases and J gave up 8 bases; unmatched junction bases: 16. The germline V gene encodes CDR1 MGHRA and CDR2 YSYEKL. The CDR3 loop is CASSRGMLTGGAFEKLFF. The CDR3 bases are TGCGCCAGCAGCCGAGGCATGCTGACAGGGGGCGCTTTCGAAAAACTGTTTTTT.

V is TRBV19 and J is TRBJ2-3; 9 bases match TRBD1. CDR1 LNHDA and CDR2 SQIVND come from the germline V gene (reference sequence). The CDR3 totals 14 residues. J lost 4 bases, V lost 6 bases, and 5 bases had no gene match. The CDR3 nucleotides are TGTGCCAGTAGGAGGACAGGGGACCCAGATACGCAGTATTTT. Its protein product is CASRRTGDPDTQYF.

The chain is built from TRBV28 and TRBJ1-2, with D possibly matching TRBD1 (5 bases). The CDR3 is 13 amino acids. Trimming stripped 5 bases from V and 5 bases from J, with 12 bases between. CDR1 is MDHEN, CDR2 SYDVKM, per germline. The CDR3 spells CASSQGGVYGYTF. Written as DNA, the CDR3 is TGTGCCAGCAGTCAGGGAGGGGTTTATGGCTACACCTTC.

The J gene is TRBJ2-7, the V gene TRBV7-9; TRBD1 agrees at 8 bases. The V segment lost 11 bases and the J segment 0 bases; nucleotides outside the gene matches: 6. CDR3 size: 13 residues. Germline lookup yields CDR1 SEHNR and CDR2 FQNEAQ (reference sequence). The CDR3 here is CAEMDRVSYEQYF. The CDR3, as DNA: TGTGCCGAAATGGACAGGGTCTCCTACGAGCAGTACTTC.

The chain is built from TRBV27 and TRBJ1-6; D might be TRBD1 (5 bases). The CDR3 covers 14 residues. Germline assignment: CDR1 MNHEY and CDR2 SMNVEV (reference sequence). Deletions cut 3 bases from V and 8 bases from J, with 11 bases between. CDR3 region: CASSLRRGDSPLHF. The CDR3 DNA reads as TGTGCCAGCAGTTTGAGGCGGGGCGATTCACCCCTCCACTTT.

This chain uses TRBV29-1 with TRBJ2-3; 8 bases map to TRBD1. Germline V CDR1 and CDR2: SQVTM, ANQGSEA. The V and J ends lost 5 bases and 2 bases, in that order; junction bases with no gene match: 6. The CDR3 loop spans 14 amino acids. CDR3 coding DNA: TGCAGCGTTAAGACAGGGGTAAACACAGATACGCAGTATTTT. This sequence encodes CSVKTGVNTDTQYF.

The V gene is TRBV23-1, the J gene TRBJ2-1, with D perhaps TRBD1 (6 bases). TRBV23-1 has ORF status, its function being uncertain. The CDR3 sequence is 16 residues long. V gave up 4 bases and J gave up 0 bases, with 13 bases separating them. CDR3 amino acids: CASSPEGGSSYNEQFF. The CDR3 DNA reads TGCGCCAGCAGTCCGGAAGGGGGAAGCTCCTACAATGAGCAGTTCTTC.

This chain uses TRBV29-1 with TRBJ2-3; 11 nucleotides align to TRBD2. The trim removed 4 bases at V and 1 base at J, leaving 4 bases unmatched. CDR1 SQVTM and CDR2 ANQGSEA come from the germline V gene. CDR3 length: 15 amino acids. The CDR3 DNA sequence: TGCAGCGTTGTCACTAGCGGGAGCCGCACAGATACGCAGTATTTT. This gives the protein CSVVTSGSRTDTQYF.

The chain is built from TRBV28 and TRBJ1-1; D gene uncertain. This CDR3 is 14 amino acids long. Germline V gene data show CDR1 as MDHEN and CDR2 as SYDVKM. V was shortened by 6 bases and J by 1 base, with 12 bases between the two germline ends. The CDR3 DNA sequence: TGTGCCAGCAGCCCCTCACTCGGGAACACTGAAGCTTTCTTT. Translated: CASSPSLGNTEAFF.

J is TRBJ1-4 and V is TRBV6-6; 8 bases match TRBD1. The CDR3 length is 17 residues. The trim removed 5 bases at V and 2 bases at J, leaving 10 bases unmatched. From germline, CDR1 is MNHNY and CDR2 SVGAGI (reference sequence). The CDR3 region is CASSPLTQGATNEKLFF. The CDR3, as DNA: TGTGCCAGCAGTCCGCTCACTCAGGGGGCGACTAATGAAAAACTGTTTTTT.

The V call is TRBV5-5, the J call TRBJ2-7, with TRBD2 as a possible D gene (7 bases). Germline V gene lookup returns CDR1 SGHKS and CDR2 YYEKEE (reference sequence). V lost 6 bases and J 4 bases, leaving 20 bases between the germline ends. This CDR3 has 15 amino acids. CDR3 region: CASTRQGGGLYEQYF. CDR3 DNA sequence: TGTGCCAGCACCCGCCAGGGCGGGGGCCTATACGAGCAGTACTTC.

The V gene is TRBV7-9, the J gene TRBJ2-1; D not resolved. CDR3 length: 12 residues. From germline, CDR1 is SEHNR and CDR2 FQNEAQ (reference sequence). V was clipped by 2 bases and J by 8 bases, with 7 bases between them. CDR3 bases: TGTGCCAGCAGCTTATTAATCTATGAGCAGTTCTTC. Its protein is CASSLLIYEQFF. Combining the CDR3 with reference TRBV7-9 and TRBJ2-1 gives the whole variable domain DTGVSQNPRHKITKRGQNVTFRCDPISEHNRLYWYRQTLGQGPEFLTYFQNEAQLEKSRLLSDRFSAERPKGSFSTLEIQRTEQGDSAMYLCASSLLIYEQFFGPGTRLTVL.

This rearrangement joins TRBV11-1 to TRBJ2-3; D is undetermined. Germline lookup yields CDR1 SGHAT and CDR2 FQDESV (reference sequence). V was trimmed by 1 base and J by 4 bases, leaving 6 bases between them. The CDR3 loop spans 13 amino acids. The CDR3 DNA follows: TGTGCCAGCAGCTTAGTCTCAGCAGATACGCAGTATTTT. Its translation: CASSLVSADTQYF.

The J gene is TRBJ2-1, the V gene TRBV19, with 7 bases identical to TRBD1. Germline-derived CDR1 and CDR2 are LNHDA and SQIVND (reference sequence). With V trimmed by 6 bases and J by 1 base, 9 bases remained unmatched. This CDR3 contains 16 residues. The CDR3 bases are TGTGCCAGTAGAGGGCAGGGGGTCAGATCCTACAATGAGCAGTTCTTC. Its protein is CASRGQGVRSYNEQFF.

The chain has TRBV9 and TRBJ2-5, with D maybe TRBD2 (6 bases). There are 14 residues in the CDR3. Per the germline V gene, CDR1 is SGDLS and CDR2 is YYNGEE. Trimming stripped 2 bases from V and 5 bases from J, with 13 bases between. CDR3 nucleotides: TGTGCCAGCAGCGTTAGCGGAGGGGAGGAGACCCAGTACTTC. Translating gives CASSVSGGEETQYF. Complete variable domain (other parts from reference TRBV9 and TRBJ2-5): DSGVTQTPKHLITATGQRVTLRCSPRSGDLSVYWYQQSLDQGLQFLIQYYNGEERAKGNILERFSAQQFPDLHSELNLSSLELGDSALYFCASSVSGGEETQYFGPGTRLLVL.

The chain is built from TRBV6-1 and TRBJ2-3; 10 nucleotides agree with TRBD2. Germline CDR1 MNHNS, CDR2 SASEGT. CDR3 length equals 14 residues. Unmatched junction bases numbered 2, after V lost 1 base and J lost 7 bases. The CDR3 here is CASSEVGLANTQYF. CDR3 bases: TGTGCCAGCAGTGAAGTGGGACTAGCGAATACGCAGTATTTT.

The J gene is TRBJ2-7, the V gene TRBV7-9; a weak D match, TRBD1 (6 bases). V was trimmed by 7 bases and J by 6 bases, leaving 16 bases between them. Germline V gene sequence: CDR1 SEHNR, CDR2 FQNEAQ (reference sequence). This CDR3 has 13 residues. The CDR3 loop is CASTTTGAGEQYF. CDR3 sequence (DNA): TGTGCCAGCACGACGACAGGCGCGGGCGAGCAGTACTTC.

This rearrangement joins TRBV7-9 to TRBJ1-1; D is perhaps TRBD1 (5 bases). Germline values: CDR1 SEHNR, CDR2 FQNEAQ (reference sequence). This CDR3 has 14 amino acids. Between the trimmed V and J ends, which lost 1 base and 2 bases, there was a span of 8 bases. CDR3 amino acids: CASSLVGVNTEAFF. CDR3 DNA sequence: TGTGCCAGCAGCTTAGTAGGGGTTAACACTGAAGCTTTCTTT.

The gene calls are TRBV2 and TRBJ1-2; D might be TRBD1 (5 bases). The CDR3 is made up of 13 amino acids. Germline V gene data show CDR1 as SNHLY and CDR2 as FYNNEI. Between the trimmed V and J ends, which lost 7 bases and 6 bases, there was a span of 15 bases. The CDR3 reads CASTPPGANGYTF. The CDR3 nucleotides read TGTGCCAGCACCCCTCCTGGGGCAAATGGCTACACCTTC.